This T cell receptor beta chain was recorded in a study of OX40 agonist ivuxolimab in advanced cancers. For the study at large: With ivuxolimab, an agonistic anti-OX40 (CD134) antibody, patients were treated. Patients assigned to dose escalation were diagnosed with hepatocellular carcinoma, melanoma, renal cell or head and neck cancer. It was permissible to have had prior anti-PD-1, anti-PD-L1 or anti-CTLA-4 therapy, and more than 30% had some.

The investigators sampled blood at baseline, at cycle 4 day 1, and at cycle 7 day 1. CDR1 and CDR2 (germline): SGHTS, YDEGEE. V dropped 4 bases and J dropped 0; count of bases not matched to a gene: 13. CDR3 length: 19 residues. Some clones are missing from TCRdb's copy, which holds only in-frame ones; the method was immunoSEQ multiplex PCR. The data show more than 70,000 clones, 91% seen once. The specimen was CD4+ or CD8+ T cells sorted from blood, collected in a trial of the OX40 agonist ivuxolimab. This chain connects TRBV5-8 to TRBJ2-3; 11 positions match TRBD2. This TCR came from an adult with an advanced solid tumor such as melanoma, head and neck, liver or kidney cancer. CDR3 DNA: TGTGCCAGCAGCCAAGTAATGACTAGCGGGATATCTAGCACAGATACGCAGTATTTT. Protein sequence: CASSQVMTSGISSTDTQYF. The full variable domain, rest sourced from reference TRBV5-8 and TRBJ2-3, is EAGVTQSPTHLIKTRGQQATLRCSPISGHTSVYWYQQALGLGLQFLLWYDEGEERNRGNFPPRFSGRQFPNYSSELNVNALELEDSALYLCASSQVMTSGISSTDTQYFGPGTRLTVL.